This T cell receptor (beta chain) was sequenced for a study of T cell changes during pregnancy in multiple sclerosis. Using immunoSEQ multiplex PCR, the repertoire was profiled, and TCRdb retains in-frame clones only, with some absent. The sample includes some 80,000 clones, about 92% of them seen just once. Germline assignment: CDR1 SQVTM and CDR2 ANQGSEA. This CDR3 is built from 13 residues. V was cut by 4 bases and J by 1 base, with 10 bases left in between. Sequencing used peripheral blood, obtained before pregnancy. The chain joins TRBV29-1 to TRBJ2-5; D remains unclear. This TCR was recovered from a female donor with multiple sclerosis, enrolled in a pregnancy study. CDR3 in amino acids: CSVGFASQETQYF. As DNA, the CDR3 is TGCAGCGTTGGTTTCGCGTCCCAAGAGACCCAGTACTTC.